This T cell receptor (beta chain) was identified in a study of identical twins. This CDR3 has 14 amino acids. V lost 5 bases and J 2 bases, leaving 12 bases between the germline ends. TCRdb re-derived calls from the 5' RACE reads in MiXCR, one entry per CDR3 protein. The sample yields 750,000 to 950,000 distinct CDR3 sequences, 12% seen once. These same records also appear under a second study, on yellow fever vaccine responses in identical twins.

Source material: PBMCs. The rearrangement links TRBV12-3 or TRBV12-4 to TRBJ1-1; D may be TRBD1 (5 bases). The sequence was collected from a woman aged 18-35 years in good health. Here the CDR3 DNA reads TGTGCCAGCAGTAAACTGACAGTAAACACTGAAGCTTTCTTT. Amino acids: CASSKLTVNTEAFF.